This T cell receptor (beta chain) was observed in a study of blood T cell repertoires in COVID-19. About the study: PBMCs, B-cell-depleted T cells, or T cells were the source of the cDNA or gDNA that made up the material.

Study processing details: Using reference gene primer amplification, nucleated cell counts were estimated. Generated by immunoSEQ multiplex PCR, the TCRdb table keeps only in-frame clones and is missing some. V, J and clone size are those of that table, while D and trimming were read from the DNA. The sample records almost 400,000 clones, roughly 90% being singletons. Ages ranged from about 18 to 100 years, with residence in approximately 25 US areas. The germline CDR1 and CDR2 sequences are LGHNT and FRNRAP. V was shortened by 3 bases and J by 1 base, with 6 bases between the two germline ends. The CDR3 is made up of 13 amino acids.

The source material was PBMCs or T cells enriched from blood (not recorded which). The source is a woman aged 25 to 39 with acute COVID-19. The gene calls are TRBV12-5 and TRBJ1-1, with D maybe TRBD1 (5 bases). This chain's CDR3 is CASGFRGNTEAFF. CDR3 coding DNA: TGTGCTAGTGGTTTTAGGGGGAACACTGAAGCTTTCTTT. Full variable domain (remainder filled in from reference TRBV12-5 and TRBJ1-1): DARVTQTPRHKVTEMGQEVTMRCQPILGHNTVFWYRQTMMQGLELLAYFRNRAPLDDSGMPKDRFSAEMPDATLATLKIQPSEPRDSAVYFCASGFRGNTEAFFGQGTRLTVV.